This T cell receptor (beta chain) came from a study of shared clonotypes between healthy human individuals. About the research overall: Three men and a couple of women, aged 18 to 49, were donors. Study-level points and caveats: Clonotypes shared by all four donors outscored non-shared clonotypes in generation probability.

Germline V CDR1 and CDR2: SGHNT, YYREEE (reference sequence). The V gene lost 6 bases and the J gene lost 6 bases, with 15 bases spanning the gap. The CDR3 has 14 residues. As to this clone: As yet, its antigen is unknown.

Sequenced by immunoSEQ multiplex PCR; TCRdb stores in-frame clones only, minus some. The sample carries 850,000 to 1,200,000 clones, under 80% recorded once. The chain joins TRBV5-4 to TRBJ2-2; a weak D match, TRBD2 (6 bases). This sequence originates from a man younger than 30 in good health. The sequenced sample was memory CD4+ T cells sorted from blood. As to subset: CD45RA-negative fraction. CDR3 in amino acids: CASTFPGEAGELFF. The CDR3 nucleotides read TGTGCCAGCACCTTCCCGGGGGAGGCCGGGGAGCTGTTTTTT. Filled out from reference TRBV5-4 and TRBJ2-2, the complete variable domain reads ETGVTQSPTHLIKTRGQQVTLRCSSQSGHNTVSWYQQALGQGPQFIFQYYREEENGRGNFPPRFSGLQFPNYSSELNVNALELDDSALYLCASTFPGEAGELFFGEGSRLTVL.